These 19 T cell receptor beta chains came from one sample sequenced in a study of identical twins. One entry per CDR3 protein, called by TCRdb with MiXCR from the 5' RACE reads. The sample lists 450,000 to 650,000 distinct CDR3 sequences; approximately 10% were seen once. These data were likewise used in another study, on yellow fever vaccine responses in identical twins.

The sequenced material came from PBMCs. All receptors come from a woman aged 18-29 years in good health.

This clonotype was seen only a few times. The rearrangement links TRBV11-1 to TRBJ2-1; a weak D match, TRBD2 (6 bases). Deletions cut 4 bases from V and 0 bases from J, with 13 bases between. The length of the CDR3 is 16 residues. CDR1 SGHAT and CDR2 FQDESV come from the germline V gene (reference sequence). CDR3 in DNA: TGTGCCAGCAGCTCCTTTCCGCGGGGCTCCTACAATGAGCAGTTCTTC. It is translated as CASSSFPRGSYNEQFF. The full variable domain, completed using reference TRBV11-1 and TRBJ2-1, is EAEVAQSPRYKITEKSQAVAFWCDPISGHATLYWYRQILGQGPELLVQFQDESVVDDSQLPKDRFSAERLKGVDSTLKIQPAELGDSAMYLCASSSFPRGSYNEQFFGPGTRLTVL.

This clonotype appeared many times. The CDR3 DNA reads as TGCGCCAGCAGCCACGGGGGAAACACCGGGGAGCTGTTTTTT. Its translation: CASSHGGNTGELFF. The rearrangement joins TRBV5-1 to TRBJ2-2; possible D gene TRBD2, 6 bases. The CDR3 consists of 14 residues. Germline-derived CDR1 and CDR2 are SGHRS and YFSETQ. The ends were cut back, 4 bases at V and 2 bases at J, with 9 bases in the middle.

The genes are TRBV27 and TRBJ2-7, with TRBD2 matching 9 bases. In germline, CDR1 is MNHEY, CDR2 SMNVEV (reference sequence). The CDR3 covers 14 residues. Trimming at V came to 0 bases and at J to 3 bases, leaving 0 bases not matched to a gene. This chain's CDR3 is CASSLSTSGYEQYF. The CDR3 bases are TGTGCCAGCAGTTTATCGACTAGCGGCTACGAGCAGTACTTC.

This clonotype was counted a few times. The chain employs TRBV28 and TRBJ2-3, with 8 nucleotides matching TRBD2. The germline V gene encodes CDR1 MDHEN and CDR2 SYDVKM. This CDR3 is built from 14 residues. The junction had 5 bases not matched to a gene; V was cut back by 4 bases and J by 5 bases. The CDR3 DNA reads as TGTGCCAGCAGTTCAGCGGGAGTGGTAGATACGCAGTATTTT. It codes for CASSSAGVVDTQYF. Together with reference TRBV28 and TRBJ2-3, the CDR3 gives the full variable domain: DVKVTQSSRYLVKRTGEKVFLECVQDMDHENMFWYRQDPGLGLRLIYFSYDVKMKEKGDIPEGYSVSREKKERFSLILESASTNQTSMYLCASSSAGVVDTQYFGPGTRLTVL.

CDR3 in amino acids: CASSIDLPTNEQFF. In DNA form, the CDR3 reads TGTGCCAGTAGTATAGACCTACCAACTAATGAGCAGTTCTTC. V and J are TRBV19 and TRBJ2-1; D is undetermined. The ends were cut back, 0 bases at V and 7 bases at J, with 10 bases in the middle. Germline CDR1 and CDR2: LNHDA and SQIVND (reference sequence). The CDR3 spans 14 residues.

This clonotype has at least ten counts. The chain employs TRBV4-1 and TRBJ1-5; a weak D match, TRBD1 (6 bases). V lost 3 bases and J lost 1, with 13 bases in between. The germline V gene encodes CDR1 MGHRA and CDR2 YSYEKL. This CDR3 comprises 16 residues. The CDR3 DNA reads as TGCGCCAGCAGCCAGGTATCGACAGGAAGCAATCAGCCCCAGCATTTT. Translation: CASSQVSTGSNQPQHF.

Ten or more counts support this clonotype. This chain links TRBV3-1 with TRBJ2-7, with 8 bases fitting TRBD1. J was trimmed by 2 bases and V by 4 bases; bases with no gene match: 7. CDR1 and CDR2 from the germline V gene are LGHDT and YNNKEL (reference sequence). The CDR3 covers 15 residues. The CDR3 sequence is CASSPRQGIAYEQYF. Written as DNA, the CDR3 is TGTGCCAGCAGCCCACGACAGGGGATCGCCTACGAGCAGTACTTC.

This clonotype has just a few counts. The chain recombines TRBV6-2 or TRBV6-3 with TRBJ2-1; D possibly corresponds to TRBD1 (6 bases). The germline CDR1 and CDR2 sequences are MNHEY and SVGEGT. The germline V and J ends were trimmed by 11 bases and 4 bases, with 24 bases remaining between them. The CDR3 has 16 residues. DNA of the CDR3: TGTGCCTCCACCCAGGGGCGGCGAAATATTTACAATGAGCAGTTCTTC. This gives the protein CASTQGRRNIYNEQFF.

This clonotype was seen only a few times. This chain joins TRBV15 and TRBJ2-7; tentatively, D is TRBD2 (6 bases). This CDR3 is 15 amino acids long. Germline V gene sequence: CDR1 LNHNV, CDR2 YYDKDF (reference sequence). Trimming took off 3 bases at V and 2 bases at J, with 14 bases between the two ends. CDR3 in DNA: TGTGCCACCAGCAGGGCCCTGGAGGGAACCTACGAGCAGTACTTC. This sequence encodes CATSRALEGTYEQYF. The variable domain in full, completed from reference TRBV15 and TRBJ2-7, reads DAMVIQNPRYQVTQFGKPVTLSCSQTLNHNVMYWYQQKSSQAPKLLFHYYDKDFNNEADTPDNFQSRRPNTSFCFLDIRSPGLGDTAMYLCATSRALEGTYEQYFGPGTRLTVT.

This chain links TRBV28 with TRBJ2-1; D might be TRBD1 or TRBD2, each matching 6 bases. Germline V gene data show CDR1 as MDHEN and CDR2 as SYDVKM. This CDR3 has 14 residues. The V gene lost 8 bases and the J gene lost 6 bases, with 17 bases spanning the gap. The CDR3 DNA sequence: TGTGCCAGCCTGAAGGGGGGAGCGGGCAATGAGCAGTTCTTC. This sequence encodes CASLKGGAGNEQFF.

This chain links TRBV5-5 with TRBJ2-7, with a tentative D call TRBD2 (6 bases). Trimming removed 3 bases at V and 3 bases at J, with 10 bases between. The CDR3 sequence is 13 residues long. Germline assignment: CDR1 SGHKS and CDR2 YYEKEE (reference sequence). CDR3 sequence (DNA): TGTGCCAGCAGCTACGTGGGGGGCTACGAGCAGTACTTC. The encoded protein is CASSYVGGYEQYF.

A few counts support this clonotype. The rearrangement links TRBV6-1 to TRBJ2-2; TRBD1 agrees at 10 bases. V lost 7 bases to trimming and J lost 16 bases; unmatched junction nucleotides: 12. The CDR3 extends over 13 amino acids. Per the germline V gene, CDR1 is MNHNS and CDR2 is SASEGT. The CDR3 reads CASTTEPGQGWFF. The DNA of the CDR3 is TGTGCCAGCACCACCGAACCGGGACAGGGGTGGTTTTTT.

This clonotype was seen a few times. The chain employs TRBV18 and TRBJ2-1, with TRBD2 matching 9 bases. The CDR3 is 15 amino acids. J was trimmed by 7 bases and V by 5 bases; bases with no gene match: 9. CDR1 is KGHSH, CDR2 LQKENI, per germline. DNA for the CDR3: TGTGCCAGCTCAGCCACTAGCGGGTTGGGGAATGAGCAGTTCTTC. Translation: CASSATSGLGNEQFF.

V is TRBV3-1 and J is TRBJ2-1; D may correspond to TRBD1 or TRBD2 (5 bases each). This CDR3 is 15 amino acids long. The germline gives CDR1 LGHDT, CDR2 YNNKEL (reference sequence). V gave up 7 bases and J gave up 1 base, with 14 bases separating them. The CDR3, as DNA: TGTGCCAGCACAGGATTGGGGGATTCCTACAATGAGCAGTTCTTC. It translates to CASTGLGDSYNEQFF.

This clonotype occurred once. CDR3 sequence: CASKIPGRHNQPQHF. DNA for the CDR3: TGTGCCAGCAAAATCCCGGGACGGCACAATCAGCCCCAGCATTTT. The chain is built from TRBV6-2 or TRBV6-3 and TRBJ1-5; weak D call: TRBD1 (5 bases). Trimming removed 7 bases from V and 3 bases from J, with 16 bases in between. This CDR3 is 15 amino acids long. Germline V gene data show CDR1 as MNHEY and CDR2 as SVGEGT.

In its sample, this clonotype was seen a few times. This chain connects TRBV6-2 or TRBV6-3 to TRBJ1-5; D gene uncertain. Germline CDR1 reads MNHEY; CDR2 reads SVGEGT. Trimming removed 0 bases from V and 6 bases from J, with 9 bases in between. The CDR3 length is 14 residues. In nucleotides, the CDR3 is TGTGCCAGCAGTTACTCAGGGTTCACTCAGCCCCAGCATTTT. Protein product: CASSYSGFTQPQHF.

The CDR3 region is CSAGQVSAYEQYF. The CDR3 DNA sequence: TGCAGTGCTGGACAGGTGAGCGCCTACGAGCAGTACTTC. The chain recombines TRBV20-1 with TRBJ2-7, with 7 bases matching TRBD1. This CDR3 has 13 residues. The germline V gene has CDR1 DFQATT and CDR2 SNEGSKA (reference sequence). The junction had 6 bases not matched to a gene; V was cut back by 5 bases and J by 2 bases.

The chain is built from TRBV6-6 and TRBJ2-7, with D unresolved. Germline CDR1 and CDR2: MNHNY and SVGAGI (reference sequence). The CDR3 sequence is 13 residues long. The ends were cut back, 0 bases at V and 6 bases at J, with 9 bases in the middle. The DNA for the CDR3 is TGTGCCAGCAGTTACTCGATTCCCGCCGAGCAGTACTTC. Translation: CASSYSIPAEQYF.

The rearrangement uses TRBV29-1 and TRBJ1-5; weak D call: TRBD1 (5 bases). Per the germline V gene, CDR1 is SQVTM and CDR2 is ANQGSEA. CDR3 length: 13 amino acids. Between the trimmed V and J ends, which lost 4 bases and 3 bases, there was a span of 10 bases. The CDR3 DNA is TGCAGCGTTGGGGCAGGGCTCAATCAGCCCCAGCATTTT. It is translated as CSVGAGLNQPQHF.